A single sample gave rise to the 3 T cell receptor beta chains below, sequenced in a study of shared clonotypes between healthy human individuals (TCRdb year 2020). Library construction relied on the immunoSEQ multiplex PCR assay. What TCRdb holds here is the immuneACCESS table cut down to in-frame rearrangements. Part of the clones is not present; checked against another copy, under half of the missing clones reflect an unresolved V gene, and the others are unexplained. In all, the sample holds over a million clones, and more than 65% of those were seen once. Clones ranked in the top ten supply approximately 1.5% of the sample. What was sequenced was memory CD4+ T cells sorted from blood. The cell subset or site label on this specimen signifies: CD45RA-negative fraction. The receptors originated from a man in his late teens or twenties in good health.

The sample holds many counts of this clone. The same CDR3 can be traced to other DNA sequences in this sample. V is TRBV7-2 and J is TRBJ2-5, with 7 bases lining up with TRBD2. Germline V gene lookup returns CDR1 SGHTA and CDR2 FQGNSA. Losses at the gene ends were 5 bases for V and 2 bases for J; bases not matched to a gene: 11. This CDR3 spans 16 amino acids. The CDR3 spells CASSRLGRGGQETQYF. The CDR3 DNA sequence: TGTGCCAGCAGCCGTTTAGGGCGCGGGGGACAAGAGACCCAGTACTTC.

This chain connects TRBV12-5 to TRBJ2-7; 10 bases agree with TRBD1. V lost 1 base to trimming and J lost 3 bases; unmatched junction nucleotides: 0. The length of the CDR3 is 14 residues. Germline CDR1 reads LGHNT; CDR2 reads FRNRAP. The CDR3 spells CASGLGDRGYEQYF. The CDR3 coding sequence is TGTGCTAGTGGTTTGGGGGACAGGGGCTACGAGCAGTACTTC.

The chain combines TRBV19 with TRBJ2-2, with 7 bases that match TRBD2. CDR1 LNHDA and CDR2 SQIVND come from the germline V gene (reference sequence). This CDR3 contains 14 residues. J lost 6 bases, V lost 0 bases, and 1 base had no gene match. The CDR3 coding sequence is TGTGCCAGTAGTATAGATCGGGGGGCCGGGGAGCTGTTTTTT. Protein: CASSIDRGAGELFF.